This T cell receptor beta chain comes out of a study of shared clonotypes between healthy human individuals. Here immunoSEQ multiplex PCR was the method, and the copy in TCRdb shows in-frame clones only, minus some. Among around 940,000 clones listed, 76% were seen once. V was clipped by 1 base and J by 3 bases, with 8 bases between them. The germline gives CDR1 SGDLS, CDR2 YYNGEE. The CDR3 is 13 amino acids. This chain joins TRBV9 and TRBJ2-7, with D unclear. This TCR was recovered from a man aged 18 to 29 in good health. What was sequenced was memory CD4+ T cells sorted from blood. Subset here: CD45RA-negative fraction. In DNA form, the CDR3 reads TGTGCCAGCAGCGTAACCCTAGACTACGAGCAGTACTTC. Protein: CASSVTLDYEQYF.